Listed below are T cell receptor beta chains from one sample, sequenced in a study of blood T cell repertoires in COVID-19. Method: immunoSEQ multiplex PCR; TCRdb's copy keeps in-frame clones and lacks some. The sample shows under 250,000 clones, around nine tenths of them seen only once. Sequencing was performed on peripheral blood. Receptor source: a man in his fifties or sixties who had recovered from COVID-19. Each CDR3 is given with its conserved first and last residue. The order of the fields is D gene, J gene, clone size, V gene, CDR3 protein, CDR3 DNA. D genes are given only for firm matches. Size is stated for part of the rows, as once, few or many counts, or as a class when the clone is expanded.

d_call: -; j_call: TRBJ2-7; clone_size: once; v_call: TRBV19; cdr3_aa: CASSIDPRDYEQYF; cdr3_nt: TGTGCCAGTAGTATAGATCCCAGGGACTACGAGCAGTACTTC
d_call: TRBD1; j_call: TRBJ1-1; clone_size: -; v_call: TRBV11-2; cdr3_aa: CASSRRGDRGTEAFF; cdr3_nt: TGTGCCAGCAGCCGCCGGGGGGACAGGGGGACTGAAGCTTTCTTT
d_call: -; j_call: TRBJ2-1; clone_size: -; v_call: TRBV19; cdr3_aa: CASRIVGVNEQFF; cdr3_nt: TGTGCCAGTAGAATCGTAGGAGTCAATGAGCAGTTCTTC
d_call: TRBD1; j_call: TRBJ1-3; clone_size: -; v_call: TRBV2; cdr3_aa: CASRGQMTGAGNTIYF; cdr3_nt: TGTGCCAGCAGAGGGCAAATGACAGGGGCAGGAAACACCATATATTTT
d_call: -; j_call: TRBJ2-7; clone_size: -; v_call: TRBV11-2; cdr3_aa: CASRFSGVNEQYF; cdr3_nt: TGTGCCAGCAGGTTCTCTGGAGTCAACGAGCAGTACTTC
d_call: -; j_call: TRBJ1-1; clone_size: -; v_call: TRBV5-1; cdr3_aa: CASRTQGLSGTEAFF; cdr3_nt: TGCGCCAGCCGTACCCAGGGACTAAGCGGGACTGAAGCTTTCTTT
d_call: -; j_call: TRBJ1-2; clone_size: -; v_call: TRBV28; cdr3_aa: CASTQNYGYTF; cdr3_nt: TGTGCCAGCACCCAGAACTATGGCTACACCTTC
d_call: -; j_call: TRBJ1-2; clone_size: -; v_call: TRBV5-6; cdr3_aa: CASSTLGVYYGYTF; cdr3_nt: TGTGCCAGCAGCACGCTCGGGGTTTACTATGGCTACACCTTC
d_call: TRBD2; j_call: TRBJ2-7; clone_size: -; v_call: TRBV27; cdr3_aa: CASSLKSWASGTPSYEQYF; cdr3_nt: TGTGCCAGCAGTTTAAAGAGTTGGGCTAGCGGAACCCCCTCCTACGAGCAGTACTTC
d_call: -; j_call: TRBJ1-2; clone_size: -; v_call: TRBV5-1; cdr3_aa: CASSPDRNYGYTF; cdr3_nt: TGCGCCAGCAGCCCAGACAGAAACTATGGCTACACCTTC
d_call: -; j_call: TRBJ2-7; clone_size: -; v_call: TRBV5-1; cdr3_aa: CASSLMGQASDEQYF; cdr3_nt: TGCGCCAGCAGCTTGATGGGACAAGCCTCTGACGAGCAGTACTTC
d_call: TRBD1; j_call: TRBJ2-1; clone_size: -; v_call: TRBV27; cdr3_aa: CASTSITGVKYNEQFF; cdr3_nt: TGTGCCAGCACCTCTATTACAGGGGTCAAATACAATGAGCAGTTCTTC
d_call: -; j_call: TRBJ2-5; clone_size: -; v_call: TRBV3-1/TRBV3-2; cdr3_aa: CASSRSGAGTQYF; cdr3_nt: TGTGCCAGCAGCCGTAGCGGTGCGGGTACCCAGTACTTC
d_call: TRBD1; j_call: TRBJ1-4; clone_size: once; v_call: TRBV2; cdr3_aa: CASSEAQGANEKLFF; cdr3_nt: TGTGCCAGCAGTGAAGCGCAGGGGGCTAATGAAAAACTGTTTTTT
d_call: TRBD2; j_call: TRBJ2-1; clone_size: once; v_call: TRBV28; cdr3_aa: CASLAGGFRNEQFF; cdr3_nt: TGTGCCAGCTTAGCGGGAGGGTTTCGTAATGAGCAGTTCTTC
d_call: TRBD1; j_call: TRBJ1-2; clone_size: -; v_call: TRBV5-1; cdr3_aa: CASSPSGGQGAYGYTF; cdr3_nt: TGCGCCAGCAGTCCCTCGGGGGGACAGGGGGCCTATGGCTACACCTTC
d_call: TRBD2; j_call: TRBJ2-3; clone_size: -; v_call: TRBV19; cdr3_aa: CASSPKGGGSDTQYF; cdr3_nt: TGTGCCAGTAGCCCTAAGGGCGGGGGGTCAGATACGCAGTATTTT
d_call: TRBD2; j_call: TRBJ2-7; clone_size: -; v_call: TRBV7-9; cdr3_aa: CASSFSGLAGVEQYF; cdr3_nt: TGTGCCAGCAGCTTCTCGGGACTAGCGGGAGTCGAGCAGTACTTC
d_call: TRBD2; j_call: TRBJ2-5; clone_size: -; v_call: TRBV25-1; cdr3_aa: CASSEPRGGAETQYF; cdr3_nt: TGTGCCAGCAGTGAACCTCGCGGGGGGGCTGAGACCCAGTACTTC
d_call: -; j_call: TRBJ2-3; clone_size: -; v_call: TRBV18; cdr3_aa: CASSLLGQQTDTQYF; cdr3_nt: TGTGCCAGCTCACTTCTAGGACAGCAGACAGATACGCAGTATTTT
d_call: -; j_call: TRBJ2-3; clone_size: -; v_call: TRBV27; cdr3_aa: CASRASGVSTDTQYF; cdr3_nt: TGTGCCAGCAGGGCCTCGGGGGTAAGCACAGATACGCAGTATTTT
d_call: TRBD2; j_call: TRBJ2-1; clone_size: -; v_call: TRBV27; cdr3_aa: CASSRTSGSHLEQFF; cdr3_nt: TGTGCCAGCAGTCGAACTAGCGGGAGCCATCTTGAGCAGTTCTTC
d_call: -; j_call: TRBJ1-2; clone_size: -; v_call: TRBV7-9; cdr3_aa: CASSLETGQNYGYTF; cdr3_nt: TGTGCCAGCAGCTTAGAAACAGGGCAAAACTATGGCTACACCTTC
d_call: -; j_call: TRBJ1-2; clone_size: few; v_call: TRBV3-1/TRBV3-2; cdr3_aa: CASSQDPRESGYTF; cdr3_nt: TGTGCCAGCAGCCAAGATCCCAGGGAATCTGGCTACACCTTC
d_call: -; j_call: TRBJ2-3; clone_size: -; v_call: TRBV9; cdr3_aa: CASATSGADTQYF; cdr3_nt: TGTGCCAGCGCCACAAGTGGAGCAGATACGCAGTATTTT
d_call: -; j_call: TRBJ1-2; clone_size: -; v_call: TRBV9; cdr3_aa: CASSVDRGDGYTF; cdr3_nt: TGTGCCAGCAGCGTAGATCGGGGGGATGGCTACACCTTC
d_call: -; j_call: TRBJ2-1; clone_size: -; v_call: TRBV18; cdr3_aa: CASSLSPASNEQFF; cdr3_nt: TGTGCCAGCTCACTCTCCCCAGCTAGCAATGAGCAGTTCTTC
d_call: -; j_call: TRBJ1-3; clone_size: -; v_call: TRBV5-1; cdr3_aa: CASSLSGTSSNTIYF; cdr3_nt: TGCGCCAGCAGCTTATCCGGGACATCTAGTAACACCATATATTTT
d_call: TRBD1; j_call: TRBJ2-1; clone_size: -; v_call: TRBV7-3; cdr3_aa: CASSPDRGRDNEQFF; cdr3_nt: TGTGCCAGCAGCCCAGACAGGGGCCGGGACAATGAGCAGTTCTTC
d_call: -; j_call: TRBJ2-1; clone_size: -; v_call: TRBV29-1; cdr3_aa: CSLPLRYNEQFF; cdr3_nt: TGCAGCCTCCCCCTGAGGTACAATGAGCAGTTCTTC
d_call: -; j_call: TRBJ1-2; clone_size: -; v_call: TRBV27; cdr3_aa: CASSLWGGYGYTF; cdr3_nt: TGTGCCAGCAGTTTATGGGGGGGCTATGGCTACACCTTC